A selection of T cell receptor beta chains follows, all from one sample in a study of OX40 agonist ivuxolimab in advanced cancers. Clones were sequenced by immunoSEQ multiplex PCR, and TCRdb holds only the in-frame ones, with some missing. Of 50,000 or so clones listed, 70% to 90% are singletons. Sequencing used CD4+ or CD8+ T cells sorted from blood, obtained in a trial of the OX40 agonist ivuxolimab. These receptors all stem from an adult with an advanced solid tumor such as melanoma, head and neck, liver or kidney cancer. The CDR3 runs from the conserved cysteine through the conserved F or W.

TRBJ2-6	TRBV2	CASSGSGANVLTF
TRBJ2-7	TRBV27	CASSPSDRKGSYEQYF
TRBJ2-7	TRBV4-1	CASSQEHRYYEQYF
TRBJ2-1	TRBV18	CASKASGSSGNEQFF
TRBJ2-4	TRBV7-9	CASSPPVRGLTPAKNIQYF
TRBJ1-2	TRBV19	CASSMGQGSFGYTF
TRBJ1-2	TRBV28	CASSPQGFSNGYTF
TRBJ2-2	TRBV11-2	CASSVRVPSTGELFF
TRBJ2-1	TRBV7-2	CASRRWGNEQFF
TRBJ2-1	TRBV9	CASSVAGEVSGNEQFF